The rows below give T cell receptor beta chains drawn from one sample of a study of cytomegalovirus exposure and HLA in healthy donors. This table comes from immunoSEQ multiplex PCR, and its TCRdb copy is limited to in-frame clones, with some not included. The table has about 200,000 clones, around 88% seen once. Sequenced: PBMCs. Receptor source: a woman aged 25 to 39 in good health and CMV-seronegative. Each CDR3 is given with its conserved first and last residue. A D gene is named only where the DNA matches it firmly. Only some rows state a clone size, as once, few, many or a class for expanded clones.

>TRBV19|TRBJ1-5|.|few
CASRQGNGNQPQHF
TGTGCCAGTAGGCAGGGGAACGGCAATCAGCCCCAGCATTTT
>TRBV11-3|TRBJ2-1|.|.
CASSLNGRINEQFF
TGTGCCAGCAGCTTAAACGGGAGAATAAATGAGCAGTTCTTC
>TRBV28|TRBJ2-1|TRBD2|.
CAAQAGGPYNEQFF
TGTGCCGCCCAAGCGGGAGGGCCCTACAATGAGCAGTTCTTC
>TRBV6-5|TRBJ1-2|.|.
CASSLEGSDNYGYTF
TGTGCCAGCAGTTTGGAGGGGTCAGATAACTATGGCTACACCTTC
>TRBV13|TRBJ2-7|TRBD1|.
CASSSRDRKSEQYF
TGTGCCAGCAGCTCCCGGGACAGGAAGTCCGAGCAGTACTTC
>TRBV4-1|TRBJ2-7|TRBD1|.
CASSQELGGAGEQYF
TGCGCCAGCAGCCAAGAGTTAGGGGGCGCGGGTGAGCAGTACTTC
>TRBV6-5|TRBJ1-1|TRBD1|.
CASSYVSGGEAFF
TGTGCCAGCAGTTACGTTTCAGGGGGTGAAGCTTTCTTT
>TRBV14|TRBJ2-1|TRBD2|.
CASSPSGRYNEQFF
TGTGCCAGCAGCCCTAGCGGGAGATACAATGAGCAGTTCTTC
>TRBV28|TRBJ2-3|.|once
CASSFEDSVLDTQYF
TGTGCCAGCAGTTTCGAGGACAGCGTTCTAGATACGCAGTATTTT
>TRBV15|TRBJ1-5|.|.
CATSRPSGKQPQHF
TGTGCCACCAGCCGTCCGTCCGGGAAGCAGCCCCAGCATTTT
>TRBV2|TRBJ2-3|.|.
CAVSDRTDTQYF
TGTGCCGTCAGCGACCGCACAGATACGCAGTATTTT
>TRBV27|TRBJ1-2|TRBD1|.
CASSLNRGGVFTF
TGTGCCAGCAGTTTAAACAGGGGAGGAGTTTTCACCTTC
>TRBV15|TRBJ2-5|TRBD2|.
CATSRIGTSVQETQYF
TGTGCCACCAGCAGGATTGGGACTAGCGTACAAGAGACCCAGTACTTC
>TRBV28|TRBJ1-2|.|once
CASSSAGTFYGYTF
TGTGCCAGCAGTTCCGCGGGGACCTTCTATGGCTACACCTTC
>TRBV18|TRBJ1-4|.|.
CASSTGTPYPTNEKLFF
TGTGCCAGCTCAACTGGGACACCGTACCCGACTAATGAAAAACTGTTTTTT
>TRBV7-9|TRBJ2-2|TRBD1|.
CASKTGTSAGELFF
TGTGCCAGCAAGACAGGGACCTCCGCCGGGGAGCTGTTTTTT
>TRBV6-5|TRBJ2-1|.|.
CASSRGFGNEQFF
TGTGCCAGCAGCCGAGGGTTTGGGAATGAGCAGTTCTTC
>TRBV7-8|TRBJ1-3|TRBD1|few
CASSLGQISGNTIYF
TGTGCCAGCAGCCTGGGACAGATCTCTGGAAACACCATATATTTT